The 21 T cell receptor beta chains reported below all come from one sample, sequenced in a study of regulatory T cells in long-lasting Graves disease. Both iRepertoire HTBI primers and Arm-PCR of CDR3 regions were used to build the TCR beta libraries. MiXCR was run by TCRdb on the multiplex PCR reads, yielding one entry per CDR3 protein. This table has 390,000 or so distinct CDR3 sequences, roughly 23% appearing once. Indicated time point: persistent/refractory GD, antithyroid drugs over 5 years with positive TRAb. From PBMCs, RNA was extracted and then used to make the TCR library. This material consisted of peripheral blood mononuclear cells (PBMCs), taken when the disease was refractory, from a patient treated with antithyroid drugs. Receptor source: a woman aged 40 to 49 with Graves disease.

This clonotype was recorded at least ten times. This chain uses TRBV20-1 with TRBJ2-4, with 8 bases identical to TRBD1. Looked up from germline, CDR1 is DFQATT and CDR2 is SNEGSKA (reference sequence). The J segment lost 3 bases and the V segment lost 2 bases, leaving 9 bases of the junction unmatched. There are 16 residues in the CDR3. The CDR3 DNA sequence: TGCAGTGCTAGAAGGGCAGGGGGCAGGAACAAAAACATTCAGTACTTC. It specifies CSARRAGGRNKNIQYF.

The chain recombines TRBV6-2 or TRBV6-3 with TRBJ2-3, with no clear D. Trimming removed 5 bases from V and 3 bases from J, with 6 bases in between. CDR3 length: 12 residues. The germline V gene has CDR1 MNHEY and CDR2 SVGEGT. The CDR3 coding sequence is TGTGCCAGCAGTGAAGCGACAGATACGCAGTATTTT. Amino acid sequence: CASSEATDTQYF.

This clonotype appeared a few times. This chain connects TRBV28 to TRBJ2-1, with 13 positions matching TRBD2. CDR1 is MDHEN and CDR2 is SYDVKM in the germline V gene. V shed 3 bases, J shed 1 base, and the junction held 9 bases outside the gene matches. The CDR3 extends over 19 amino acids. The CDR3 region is CASSFIGLAGADSYNEQFF. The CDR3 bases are TGTGCCAGCAGTTTTATCGGACTAGCGGGAGCGGATTCCTACAATGAGCAGTTCTTC.

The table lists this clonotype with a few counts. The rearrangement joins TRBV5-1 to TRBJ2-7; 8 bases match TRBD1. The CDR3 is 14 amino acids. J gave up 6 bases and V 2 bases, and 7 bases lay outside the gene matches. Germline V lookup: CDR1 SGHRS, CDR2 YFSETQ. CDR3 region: CASSLTGGMFEQYF. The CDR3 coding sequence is TGCGCCAGCAGCTTAACAGGGGGGATGTTCGAGCAGTACTTC.

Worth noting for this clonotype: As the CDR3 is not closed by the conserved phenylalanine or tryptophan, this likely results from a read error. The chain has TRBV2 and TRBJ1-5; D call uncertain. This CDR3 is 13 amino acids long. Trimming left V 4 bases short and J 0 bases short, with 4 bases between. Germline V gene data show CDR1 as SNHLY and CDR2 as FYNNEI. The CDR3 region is CASSAYSNQPQHS. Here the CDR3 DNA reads TGTGCCAGCAGTGCGTATAGCAATCAGCCCCAGCATTCT.

CDR3 sequence: CSANQRYEQYF. The CDR3 DNA sequence: TGCAGTGCTAATCAGAGATACGAGCAGTACTTC. The V and J genes are TRBV20-1 and TRBJ2-7, with D uncertain. The CDR3 spans 11 residues. Germline V gene data show CDR1 as DFQATT and CDR2 as SNEGSKA (reference sequence). V was trimmed by 4 bases and J by 4 bases, leaving 8 bases between them.

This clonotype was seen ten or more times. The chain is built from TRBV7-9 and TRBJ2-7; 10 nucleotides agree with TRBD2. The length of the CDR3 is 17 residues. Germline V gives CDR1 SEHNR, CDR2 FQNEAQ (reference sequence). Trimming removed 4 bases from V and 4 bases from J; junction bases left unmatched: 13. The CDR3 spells CASSYSYGGTSVYEQYF. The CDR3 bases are TGTGCCAGCAGCTACAGTTATGGTGGGACTAGCGTATACGAGCAGTACTTC.

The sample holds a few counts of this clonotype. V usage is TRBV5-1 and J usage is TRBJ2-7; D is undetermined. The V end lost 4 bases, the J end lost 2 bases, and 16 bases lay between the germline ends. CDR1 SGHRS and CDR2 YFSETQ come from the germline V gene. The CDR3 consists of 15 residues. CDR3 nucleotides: TGCGCCAGCAGCATTAGCCCTAGTGATCCCTACGAGCAGTACTTC. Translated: CASSISPSDPYEQYF.

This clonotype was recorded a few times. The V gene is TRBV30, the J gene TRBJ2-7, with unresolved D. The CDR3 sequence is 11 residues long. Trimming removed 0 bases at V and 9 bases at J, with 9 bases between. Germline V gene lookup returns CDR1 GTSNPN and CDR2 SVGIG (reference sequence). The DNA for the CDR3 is TGTGCCTGGAGTGTAGTAAGCGTGCAGTACTTC. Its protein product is CAWSVVSVQYF.

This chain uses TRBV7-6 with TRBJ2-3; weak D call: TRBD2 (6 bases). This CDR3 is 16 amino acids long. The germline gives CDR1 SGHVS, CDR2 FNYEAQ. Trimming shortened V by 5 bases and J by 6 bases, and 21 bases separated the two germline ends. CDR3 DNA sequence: TGTGCCAGCAGCCCACGACTAGTCCCTCCGGGCGATACGCAGTATTTT. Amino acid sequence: CASSPRLVPPGDTQYF.

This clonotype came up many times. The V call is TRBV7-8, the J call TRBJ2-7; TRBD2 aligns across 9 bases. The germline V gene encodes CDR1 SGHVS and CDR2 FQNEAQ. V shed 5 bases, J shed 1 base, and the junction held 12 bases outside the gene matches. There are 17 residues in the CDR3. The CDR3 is CASSDPPDSGSSYEQYF. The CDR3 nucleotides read TGTGCCAGCAGCGACCCGCCAGATAGCGGGAGTTCCTACGAGCAGTACTTC.

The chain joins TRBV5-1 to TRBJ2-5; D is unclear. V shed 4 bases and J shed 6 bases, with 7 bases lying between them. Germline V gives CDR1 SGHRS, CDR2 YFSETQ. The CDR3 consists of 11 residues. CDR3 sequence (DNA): TGCGCCAGCAGCCCCCACCAGACCCAGTACTTC. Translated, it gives CASSPHQTQYF.

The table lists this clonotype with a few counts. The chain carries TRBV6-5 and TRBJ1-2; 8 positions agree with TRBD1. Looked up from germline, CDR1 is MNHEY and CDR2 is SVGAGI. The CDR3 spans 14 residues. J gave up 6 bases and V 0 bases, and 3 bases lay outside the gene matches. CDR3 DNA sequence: TGTGCCAGCAGTTACTCGACAGGGGCCGATGGCTACACCTTC. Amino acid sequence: CASSYSTGADGYTF.

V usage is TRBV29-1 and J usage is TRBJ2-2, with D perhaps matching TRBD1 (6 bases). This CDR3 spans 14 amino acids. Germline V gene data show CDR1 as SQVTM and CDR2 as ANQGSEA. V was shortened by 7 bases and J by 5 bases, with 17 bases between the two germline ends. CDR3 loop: CSADSGWETGELFF. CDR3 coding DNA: TGCAGCGCGGACAGTGGATGGGAAACCGGGGAGCTGTTTTTT.

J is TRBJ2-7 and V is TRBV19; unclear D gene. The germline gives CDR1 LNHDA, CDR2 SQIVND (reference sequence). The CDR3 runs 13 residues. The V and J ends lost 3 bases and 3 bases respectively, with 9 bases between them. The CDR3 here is CASSMGSNYEQYF. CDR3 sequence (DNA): TGTGCCAGTAGTATGGGAAGTAACTACGAGCAGTACTTC. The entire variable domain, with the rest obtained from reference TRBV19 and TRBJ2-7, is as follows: DGGITQSPKYLFRKEGQNVTLSCEQNLNHDAMYWYRQDPGQGLRLIYYSQIVNDFQKGDIAEGYSVSREKKESFPLTVTSAQKNPTAFYLCASSMGSNYEQYFGPGTRLTVT.

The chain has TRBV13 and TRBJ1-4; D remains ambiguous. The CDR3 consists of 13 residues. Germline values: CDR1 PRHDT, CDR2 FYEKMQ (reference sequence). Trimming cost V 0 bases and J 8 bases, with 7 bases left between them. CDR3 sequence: CASSLGQREKLFF. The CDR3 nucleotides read TGTGCCAGCAGCTTAGGACAGAGGGAAAAACTGTTTTTT.

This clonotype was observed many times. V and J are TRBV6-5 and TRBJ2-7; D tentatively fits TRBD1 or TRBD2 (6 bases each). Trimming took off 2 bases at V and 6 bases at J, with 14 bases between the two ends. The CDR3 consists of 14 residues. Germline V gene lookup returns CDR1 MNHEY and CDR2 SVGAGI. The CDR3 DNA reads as TGTGCCAGCAGTTACGGGGGGCTTCGTCTCGAGCAGTACTTC. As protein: CASSYGGLRLEQYF.

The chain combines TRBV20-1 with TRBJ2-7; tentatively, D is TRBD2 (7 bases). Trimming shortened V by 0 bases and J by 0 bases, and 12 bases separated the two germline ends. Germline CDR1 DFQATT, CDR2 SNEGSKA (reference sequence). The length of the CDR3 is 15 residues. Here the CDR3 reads CSARDGGLRSYEQYF. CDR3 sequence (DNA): TGCAGTGCTAGAGACGGGGGGCTCCGCTCCTACGAGCAGTACTTC.

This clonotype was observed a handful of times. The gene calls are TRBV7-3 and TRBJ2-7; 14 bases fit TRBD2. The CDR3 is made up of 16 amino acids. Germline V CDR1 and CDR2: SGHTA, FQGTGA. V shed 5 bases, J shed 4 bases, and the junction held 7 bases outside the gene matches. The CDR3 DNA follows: TGTGCCAGCAGCAAGACCGGGACTAGCGGGAGTTACGAGCAGTACTTC. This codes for CASSKTGTSGSYEQYF.

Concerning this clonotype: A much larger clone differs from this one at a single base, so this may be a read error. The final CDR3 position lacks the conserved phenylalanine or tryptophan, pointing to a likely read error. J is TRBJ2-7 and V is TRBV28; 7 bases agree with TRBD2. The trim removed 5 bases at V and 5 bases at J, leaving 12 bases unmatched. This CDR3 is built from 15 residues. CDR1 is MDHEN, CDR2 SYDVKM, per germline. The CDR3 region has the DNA TGTGCCAGCAGTCCCTCACCGGGACTACTTCACGAGCAGTACCTC. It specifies CASSPSPGLLHEQYL.

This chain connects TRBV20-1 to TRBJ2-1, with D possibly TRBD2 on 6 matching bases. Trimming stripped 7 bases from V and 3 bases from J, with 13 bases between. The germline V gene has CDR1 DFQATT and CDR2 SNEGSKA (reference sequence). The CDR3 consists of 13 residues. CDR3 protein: CSVGGTIYNEQFF. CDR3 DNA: TGCAGTGTGGGCGGGACCATCTACAATGAGCAGTTCTTC.